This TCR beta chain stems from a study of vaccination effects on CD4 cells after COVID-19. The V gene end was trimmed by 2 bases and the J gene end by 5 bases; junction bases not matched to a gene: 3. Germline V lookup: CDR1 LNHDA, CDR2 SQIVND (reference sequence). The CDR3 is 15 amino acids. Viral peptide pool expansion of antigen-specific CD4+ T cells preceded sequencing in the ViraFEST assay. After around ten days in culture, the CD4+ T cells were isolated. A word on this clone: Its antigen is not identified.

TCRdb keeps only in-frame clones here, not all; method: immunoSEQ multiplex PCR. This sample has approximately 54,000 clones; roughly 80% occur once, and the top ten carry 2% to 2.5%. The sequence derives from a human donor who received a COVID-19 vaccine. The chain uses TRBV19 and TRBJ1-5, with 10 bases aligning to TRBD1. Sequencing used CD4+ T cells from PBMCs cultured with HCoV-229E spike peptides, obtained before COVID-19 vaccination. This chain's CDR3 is CASSILGQGDQPQHF. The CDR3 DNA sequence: TGTGCCAGTAGTATACTCGGACAGGGGGATCAGCCCCAGCATTTT.